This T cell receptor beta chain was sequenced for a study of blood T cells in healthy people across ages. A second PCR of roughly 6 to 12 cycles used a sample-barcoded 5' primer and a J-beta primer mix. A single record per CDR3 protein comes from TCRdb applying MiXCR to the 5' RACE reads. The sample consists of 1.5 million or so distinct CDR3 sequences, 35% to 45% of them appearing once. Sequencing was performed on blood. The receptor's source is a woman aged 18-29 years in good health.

The CDR3 is CASSAGTEYQPQHF. Here the CDR3 DNA reads TGTGCCAGCAGCGCCGGGACAGAATATCAGCCCCAGCATTTT. V gene TRBV9 combines with J gene TRBJ1-5; 7 bases align to TRBD1. The V gene end was trimmed by 3 bases and the J gene end by 5 bases; junction bases not matched to a gene: 5. The length of the CDR3 is 14 residues. CDR1 and CDR2 from the germline V gene are SGDLS and YYNGEE.